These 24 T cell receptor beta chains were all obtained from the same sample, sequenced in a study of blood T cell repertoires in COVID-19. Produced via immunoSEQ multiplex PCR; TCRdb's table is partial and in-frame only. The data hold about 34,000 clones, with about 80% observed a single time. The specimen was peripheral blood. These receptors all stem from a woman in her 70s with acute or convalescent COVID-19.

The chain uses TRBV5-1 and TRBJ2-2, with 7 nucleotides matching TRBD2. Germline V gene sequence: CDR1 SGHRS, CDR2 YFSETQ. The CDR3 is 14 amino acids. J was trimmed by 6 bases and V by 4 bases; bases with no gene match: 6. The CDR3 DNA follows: TGCGCCAGCAGCCTACCTGGGGGGGCCGGGGAGCTGTTTTTT. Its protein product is CASSLPGGAGELFF.

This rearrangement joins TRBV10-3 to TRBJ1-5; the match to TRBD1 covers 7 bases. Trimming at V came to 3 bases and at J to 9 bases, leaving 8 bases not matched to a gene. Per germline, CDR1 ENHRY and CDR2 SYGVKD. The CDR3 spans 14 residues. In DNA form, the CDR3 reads TGTGCCATCAGTGACCTACAGGGGCTTCCGCCCCAGCATTTT. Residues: CAISDLQGLPPQHF.

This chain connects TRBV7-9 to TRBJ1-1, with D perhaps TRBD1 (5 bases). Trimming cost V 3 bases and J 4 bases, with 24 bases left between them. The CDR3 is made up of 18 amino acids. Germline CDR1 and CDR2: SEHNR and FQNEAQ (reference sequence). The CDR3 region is CASSLPGGDWFVLTEAFF. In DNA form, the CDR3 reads TGTGCCAGCAGCTTGCCCGGGGGGGATTGGTTTGTTCTCACTGAAGCTTTCTTT.

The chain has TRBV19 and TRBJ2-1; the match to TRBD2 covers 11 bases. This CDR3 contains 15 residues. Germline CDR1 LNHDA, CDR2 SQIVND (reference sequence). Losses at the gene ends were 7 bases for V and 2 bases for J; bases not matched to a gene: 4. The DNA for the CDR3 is TGTGCCAGTACTACTAGCGGGAGTGCCTACAATGAGCAGTTCTTC. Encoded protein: CASTTSGSAYNEQFF.

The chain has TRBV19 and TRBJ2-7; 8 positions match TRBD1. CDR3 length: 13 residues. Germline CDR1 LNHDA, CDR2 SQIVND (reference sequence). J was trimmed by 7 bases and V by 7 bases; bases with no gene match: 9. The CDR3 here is CASTPTGAEEQYF. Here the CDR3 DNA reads TGTGCCAGTACCCCGACAGGGGCGGAAGAGCAGTACTTC.

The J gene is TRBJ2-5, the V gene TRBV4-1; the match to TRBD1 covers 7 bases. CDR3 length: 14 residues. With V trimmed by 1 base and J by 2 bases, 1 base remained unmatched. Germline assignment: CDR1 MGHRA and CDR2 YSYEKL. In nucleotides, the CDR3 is TGCGCCAGCAGCCAAGTCAGGGGGCAAGAGACCCAGTACTTC. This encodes CASSQVRGQETQYF.

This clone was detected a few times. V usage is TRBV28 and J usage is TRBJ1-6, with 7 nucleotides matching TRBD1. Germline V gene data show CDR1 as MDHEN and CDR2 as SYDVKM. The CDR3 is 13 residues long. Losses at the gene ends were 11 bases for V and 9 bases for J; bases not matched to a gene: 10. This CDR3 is CAGPRRGLSPLHF. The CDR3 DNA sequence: TGTGCCGGCCCCAGAAGGGGGCTTTCACCCCTCCACTTT.

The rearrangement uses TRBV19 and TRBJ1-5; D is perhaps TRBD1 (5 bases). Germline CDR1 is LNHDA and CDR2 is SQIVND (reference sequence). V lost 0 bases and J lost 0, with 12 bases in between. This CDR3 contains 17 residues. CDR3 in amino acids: CASSIDSPTDSNQPQHF. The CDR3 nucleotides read TGTGCCAGTAGTATAGATTCCCCGACAGATAGCAATCAGCCCCAGCATTTT. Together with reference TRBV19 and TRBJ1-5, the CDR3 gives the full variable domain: DGGITQSPKYLFRKEGQNVTLSCEQNLNHDAMYWYRQDPGQGLRLIYYSQIVNDFQKGDIAEGYSVSREKKESFPLTVTSAQKNPTAFYLCASSIDSPTDSNQPQHFGDGTRLSIL.

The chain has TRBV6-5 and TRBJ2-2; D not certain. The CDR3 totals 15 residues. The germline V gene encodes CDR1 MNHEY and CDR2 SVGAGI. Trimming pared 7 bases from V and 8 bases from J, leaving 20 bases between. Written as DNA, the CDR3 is TGTGCCAGCACCGAGAGCATGAGGAGTTTGGGGGAGCTGTTTTTT. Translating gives CASTESMRSLGELFF.

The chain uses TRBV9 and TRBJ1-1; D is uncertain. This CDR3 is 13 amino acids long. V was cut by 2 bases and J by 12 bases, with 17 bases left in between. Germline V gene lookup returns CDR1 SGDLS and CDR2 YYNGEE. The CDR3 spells CASSVGEAGVTFF. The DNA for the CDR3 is TGTGCCAGCAGCGTTGGTGAGGCCGGGGTAACTTTCTTT.

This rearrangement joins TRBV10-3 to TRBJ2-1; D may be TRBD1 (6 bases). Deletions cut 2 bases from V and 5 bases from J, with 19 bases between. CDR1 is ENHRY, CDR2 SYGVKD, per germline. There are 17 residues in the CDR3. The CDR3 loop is CAISEGGDSVKHNEQFF. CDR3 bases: TGTGCCATCAGTGAGGGGGGCGACTCGGTAAAACACAATGAGCAGTTCTTC.

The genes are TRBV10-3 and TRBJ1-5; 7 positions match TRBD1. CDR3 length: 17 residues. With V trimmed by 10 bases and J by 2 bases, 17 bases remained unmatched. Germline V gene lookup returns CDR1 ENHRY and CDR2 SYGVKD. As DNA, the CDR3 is TGTGCCACCGCGGGTCAGGGGGGAAGGATCGGCAATCAGCCCCAGCATTTT. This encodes CATAGQGGRIGNQPQHF.

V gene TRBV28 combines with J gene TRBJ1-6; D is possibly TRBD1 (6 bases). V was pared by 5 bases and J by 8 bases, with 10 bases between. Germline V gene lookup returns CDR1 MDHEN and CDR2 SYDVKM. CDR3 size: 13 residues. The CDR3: CASSGTLDSPLHF. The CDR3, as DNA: TGTGCCAGCAGTGGGACATTGGATTCACCCCTCCACTTT.

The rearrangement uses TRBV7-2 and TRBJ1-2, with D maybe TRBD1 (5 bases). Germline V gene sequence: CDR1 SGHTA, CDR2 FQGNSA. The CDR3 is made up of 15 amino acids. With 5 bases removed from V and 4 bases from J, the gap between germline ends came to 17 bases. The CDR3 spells CASSDRLQAVYGYTF. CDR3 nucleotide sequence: TGTGCCAGCAGCGACCGTCTACAGGCGGTCTATGGCTACACCTTC.

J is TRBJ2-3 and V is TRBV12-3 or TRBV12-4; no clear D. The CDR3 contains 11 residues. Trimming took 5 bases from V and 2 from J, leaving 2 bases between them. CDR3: CASSLTDTQYF. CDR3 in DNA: TGTGCCAGCAGTCTCACAGATACGCAGTATTTT.

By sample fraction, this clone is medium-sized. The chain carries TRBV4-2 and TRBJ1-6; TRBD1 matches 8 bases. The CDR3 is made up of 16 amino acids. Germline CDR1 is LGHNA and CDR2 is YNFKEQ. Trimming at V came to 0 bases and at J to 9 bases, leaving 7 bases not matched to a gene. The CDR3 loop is CASSQDPDRAISPLHF. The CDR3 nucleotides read TGTGCCAGCAGCCAAGATCCGGACAGGGCCATTTCACCCCTCCACTTT.

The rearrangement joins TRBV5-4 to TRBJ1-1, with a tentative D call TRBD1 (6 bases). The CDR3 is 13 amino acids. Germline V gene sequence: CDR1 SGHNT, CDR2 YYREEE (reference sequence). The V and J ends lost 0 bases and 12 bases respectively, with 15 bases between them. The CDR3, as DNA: TGTGCCAGCAGCTTGGACAGGGATGCGCAGTCTTTCTTT. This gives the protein CASSLDRDAQSFF.

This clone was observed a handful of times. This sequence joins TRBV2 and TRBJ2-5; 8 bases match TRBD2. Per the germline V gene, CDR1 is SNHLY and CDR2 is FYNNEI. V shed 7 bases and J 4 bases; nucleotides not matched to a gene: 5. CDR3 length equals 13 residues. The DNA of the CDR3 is TGTGCCAGCATGGAGCGGGAGAGAGAGACCCAGTACTTC. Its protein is CASMERERETQYF.

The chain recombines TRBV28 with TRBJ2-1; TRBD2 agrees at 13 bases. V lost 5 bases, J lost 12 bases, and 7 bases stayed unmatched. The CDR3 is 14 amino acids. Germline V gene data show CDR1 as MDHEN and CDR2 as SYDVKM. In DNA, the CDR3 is TGTGCCAGCAGTGGGACTAGCGGGGAACTGGGGCAGTTCTTC. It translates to CASSGTSGELGQFF.

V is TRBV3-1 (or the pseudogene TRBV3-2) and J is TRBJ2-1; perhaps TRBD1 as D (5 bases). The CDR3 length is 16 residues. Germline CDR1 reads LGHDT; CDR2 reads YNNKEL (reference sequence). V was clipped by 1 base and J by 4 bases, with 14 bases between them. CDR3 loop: CASSQGDRGHYNEQFF. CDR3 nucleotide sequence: TGTGCCAGCAGCCAAGGCGACAGAGGACATTACAATGAGCAGTTCTTC.

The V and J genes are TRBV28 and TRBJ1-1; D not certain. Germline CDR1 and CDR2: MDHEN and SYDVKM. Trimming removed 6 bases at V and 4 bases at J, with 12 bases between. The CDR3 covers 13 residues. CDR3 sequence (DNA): TGTGCCAGCAGACTCCGATCCTTCACTGAAGCTTTCTTT. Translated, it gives CASRLRSFTEAFF.

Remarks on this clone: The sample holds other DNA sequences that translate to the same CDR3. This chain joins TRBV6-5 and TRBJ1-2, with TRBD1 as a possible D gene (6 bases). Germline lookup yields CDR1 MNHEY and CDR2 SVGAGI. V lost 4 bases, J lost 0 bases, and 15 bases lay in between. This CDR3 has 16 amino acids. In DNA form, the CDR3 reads TGTGCCAGCAGTTCCCCCGGGGGGGGCCCTAACTATGGCTACACCTTC. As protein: CASSSPGGGPNYGYTF.

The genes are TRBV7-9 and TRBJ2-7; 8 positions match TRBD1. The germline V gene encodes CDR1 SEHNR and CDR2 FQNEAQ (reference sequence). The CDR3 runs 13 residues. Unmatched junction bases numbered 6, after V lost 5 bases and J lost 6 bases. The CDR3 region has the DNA TGTGCCAGCAGCCGACAGGGGTTGAGCGAGCAGTACTTC. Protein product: CASSRQGLSEQYF. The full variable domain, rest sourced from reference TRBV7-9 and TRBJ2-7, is DTGVSQNPRHKITKRGQNVTFRCDPISEHNRLYWYRQTLGQGPEFLTYFQNEAQLEKSRLLSDRFSAERPKGSFSTLEIQRTEQGDSAMYLCASSRQGLSEQYFGPGTRLTVT.

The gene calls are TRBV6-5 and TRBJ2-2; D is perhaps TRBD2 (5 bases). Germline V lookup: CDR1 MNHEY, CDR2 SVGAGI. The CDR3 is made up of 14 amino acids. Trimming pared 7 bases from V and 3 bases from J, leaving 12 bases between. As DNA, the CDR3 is TGTGCCAGCATGAAACAGAGGGACACCGGGGAGCTGTTTTTT. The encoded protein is CASMKQRDTGELFF.